This TCR beta chain was recovered during a study of Ad26.COV2.S vaccination and SARS-CoV-2 variants (dated by TCRdb to 2020 to 2023). About the full investigation: Donors in the vaccine arm were drawn from COV1001, a multicentre, randomized, double-blind, placebo-controlled phase I-IIa trial testing Ad26.COV2.S in healthy adults. Trial participants were randomized into five groups of five, in which low-dose or high-dose Ad26.COV2.S was given once or twice, or placebo was given on both occasions. Investigators did not know the trial group allocation while performing experiments and assessing outcomes. The specificity and breadth of SARS-CoV-2-reactive T cell receptors after Ad26.COV2.S vaccination were assessed by TCRbeta repertoire sequencing. A total of some 30 samples were included in the TCR-sequenced set, comprising about 20 Ad26.COV2.S vaccine recipients, 5 placebo recipients and 8 SARS-CoV-2 convalescent individuals. Dosing of Ad26.COV2.S was intramuscular, at either 5x10^10 or 1x10^11 viral particles, delivered as one shot or as two shots spaced 56 days apart.

The CDR3 runs 14 residues from the cysteine to the phenylalanine. Only the CDR3 DNA is retained, 42 bases long and in frame from the first base. As encoded in the germline V gene (reference sequence), CDR1 is SEHNR while CDR2 is FQNEAQ. V is pared back by 1 base and J by 10 bases, with 11 bases lying between the germline termini. The immunoSEQ Assay was used to sequence TCRbeta CDR3 regions. After extraction, genomic DNA underwent amplification by bias-controlled multiplex PCR, followed by high-throughput sequencing. From the authors' description of their analysis: Collapsing and filtering of sequences were performed to quantify the absolute abundance of each unique TCRbeta CDR3 region. Usable DNA was measured by amplifying reference genes present in all nucleated cells, and TCRbeta template counts were normalized to that usable DNA to estimate T cell fraction. Repertoire TCRs were annotated as SARS-CoV-2-specific when V gene, CDR3 amino acid sequence and J gene were exactly matched to a known reactive TCR set. The reference SARS-CoV-2 TCR set was obtained from MIRA and was filtered for enrichment in COVID-19-positive ImmuneCODE repertoires, whereby public or cross-reactive TCRs were removed. Using the MIRA antigens, annotated TCRs were further analysed by specific ORF or by position within an ORF. Depth was the summed frequency of annotated unique rearrangements, while breadth was defined as annotated unique rearrangements over total unique productive rearrangements. Two-sided Wilcoxon rank-sum tests were applied when comparing TCR breadth between groups. This immuneACCESS table, as held by TCRdb, lists in-frame sequences with V and J called but not all clones. Of the missing ones, under half trace to an unresolved V gene in checked studies; the others have no known cause. D and trimming were read from the DNA, whereas the V and J calls and clone size are those reported in that table. The sample contains more than 300,000 clones, approximately 90% of them found a single time. The top ten hold 6.4% of the sample.

Concerning this clone: Its antigen specificity is not known. Base qualities are not at hand, and no much larger clone is one base apart.

In the paper's terms, the treatment or condition label means: approximately 18 received Ad26.COV2.S at low or high dose, single or two shots; several received placebo; per-sample allocation not given. For vaccine and placebo recipients, the sequenced repertoires came from samples collected on day 63 after the first injection. Cohort 1b enrolled around 24 adults aged 18-55 years at a single site in Boston, USA, between 29 July and 7 August 2020. As a vaccine, Ad26.COV2.S was a replication-incompetent adenovirus type 26 vector that expressed a prefusion-stabilized SARS-CoV-2 spike protein derived from the original Wuhan strain. Broader findings and caveats from the paper: Higher spike-specific TCR breadth was observed in Ad26.COV2.S recipients than in placebo recipients (P = 0.0014). Vaccine and placebo recipients had comparable non-spike TCR breadth, which fits with the vaccine containing only spike. After vaccination, spike-specific CD8+ and CD4+ T cell responses were reported to show substantial breadth. The study was not powered for comparison of responses between vaccine doses or regimens. The authors noted that the TCR breadth and depth analyses may have underestimated total T cell responses.

The sequence joins TRBV7-9 to TRBJ1-6, with the D gene call left open. The input for sequencing was peripheral blood, taken in a trial of Ad26.COV2.S vaccine versus placebo. The sequence derives from a person aged 18-65 years who received the Ad26.COV2.S COVID-19 vaccine or a placebo. The bases read TGTGCCAGCAGCTTAGTAGAGGGAGCCTCACCCCTCCACTTT. It translates to CASSLVEGASPLHF.